A selection of T cell receptor beta chains follows, all from one sample in a study of cytomegalovirus exposure and HLA in healthy donors. Clones were sequenced by immunoSEQ multiplex PCR, and TCRdb holds only the in-frame ones, with some missing. The data hold 100,000 to 150,000 clones, with under 80% observed a single time. The sequenced sample consisted of PBMCs. Receptor source: a woman between 50 and 59 years old in good health and CMV-seropositive. Each CDR3 is given with its conserved first and last residue. Each record gives: clone size, J gene, D gene, V gene, CDR3 DNA, CDR3 protein. The D gene is left open where the match is weak. Size tells how often a clone was seen (once, few, many) or the class of an expanded clone, and some rows leave it out.

- TRBJ2-1 - TRBV2 TGTGCCAGCAGTGGAGACTACAATGAGCAGTTCTTC CASSGDYNEQFF
- TRBJ2-1 - TRBV19 TGTGCCAGTAGTATAGCGCGGAATGAGCAGTTCTTC CASSIARNEQFF
once TRBJ2-1 - TRBV27 TGTGCCAGCAGTTTACAAGGGGGCAATGAGCAGTTCTTC CASSLQGGNEQFF
- TRBJ2-7 - TRBV7-8 TGTGCCAGCAGCCCTAACATGGACAGTTCCTACGAGCAGTACTTC CASSPNMDSSYEQYF
- TRBJ2-1 - TRBV18 TGTGCCAGCTCACCACTCCCAGGGTTGGAATACAATGAGCAGTTCTTC CASSPLPGLEYNEQFF
- TRBJ1-3 - TRBV18 TGTGCCAGCTCCCTCGAGGCTGGAAACACCATATATTTT CASSLEAGNTIYF
- TRBJ1-1 TRBD1 TRBV4-3 TGCGCCAGCAGCCATAACACAGGGGGCAGGGCTGAAGCTTTCTTT CASSHNTGGRAEAFF
few TRBJ2-7 TRBD2 TRBV2 TGTGCCAGCAGTGAATGGGGCGGGAGTTTGTATAACGAGCAGTACTTC CASSEWGGSLYNEQYF
- TRBJ1-4 - TRBV6-1 TGTGCCGGGGGCAGAAATGAAAAACTGTTTTTT CAGGRNEKLFF
- TRBJ1-5 TRBD1 TRBV5-1 TGCGCCAGCAGCTTGGAGCCAGGGACAGGCAATCAGCCCCAGCATTTT CASSLEPGTGNQPQHF
few TRBJ2-1 TRBD2 TRBV5-8 TGTGCCAGCAGCGTACCGGGACTAGCGGGACTTCGGGACAATGAGCAGTTCTTC CASSVPGLAGLRDNEQFF
once TRBJ2-1 TRBD2 TRBV15 TGTGCCACCAGCAGAGAACAGACTAGCGGGAGCTCCTACAATGAGCAGTTCTTC CATSREQTSGSSYNEQFF
- TRBJ1-1 TRBD1 TRBV5-4 TGCGCCAGCAGCTACGGACAGGGGGCGAACACTGAAGCTTTCTTT CASSYGQGANTEAFF
- TRBJ2-5 TRBD2 TRBV7-2 TGTGCCAGCAGCCGTACTAGCGGGGGGTTCCCGAAAGAGACCCAGTACTTC CASSRTSGGFPKETQYF
- TRBJ2-5 - TRBV21-1 TGTGCCAGCAGCAAAGCGGGGGCTTGGGAGACCCAGTACTTC CASSKAGAWETQYF
- TRBJ1-1 - TRBV9 TGTGCCAGCACCTCCGATGGGGGGGCCCTGAACACTGAAGCTTTCTTT CASTSDGGALNTEAFF
- TRBJ1-5 - TRBV11-1 TGTGCCAGCAGCCAGGACACAAATCAGCCCCAGCATTTT CASSQDTNQPQHF
- TRBJ2-2 - TRBV15 TGTGCCACCAGCAGAGGGGCAGACACCGGGGAGCTGTTTTTT CATSRGADTGELFF
few TRBJ1-1 - TRBV6-4 TGTGCCAGCAGTTTTTCTCGCGTTGACAACCACACTGAAGCTTTCTTT CASSFSRVDNHTEAFF
- TRBJ2-5 TRBD2 TRBV6-1 TGTGCCAGCAGGACTAGCGGGAAAGAGACCCAGTACTTC CASRTSGKETQYF
- TRBJ1-5 - TRBV10-3 TGTGCCATCTGGGGGGGGACTAGCAATCAGCCCCAGCATTTT CAIWGGTSNQPQHF
- TRBJ1-2 TRBD1 TRBV29-1 TGCAGCGTTGAGTCCGGGACAGGGTACCATGGCTACACCTTC CSVESGTGYHGYTF
- TRBJ2-7 TRBD1 TRBV6-4 TGTGCCAGCAGTGACGATTTGGACAGGGAATCCCACGAGCAGTACTTC CASSDDLDRESHEQYF
few TRBJ2-7 TRBD2 TRBV5-1 TGCGCCAGCAGCTTGCCGGGACTAGCGGCCTCAAATGACGAGCAGTACTTC CASSLPGLAASNDEQYF
- TRBJ2-1 TRBD2 TRBV4-3 TGCGCCAGCAGCCCGGCGAGCGGGGCAGTCTACAATGAGCAGTTCTTC CASSPASGAVYNEQFF
few TRBJ1-1 TRBD1 TRBV29-1 TGCAGCGTTGCTCAGGGGGCCCAGGTGAACACTGAAGCTTTCTTT CSVAQGAQVNTEAFF
- TRBJ1-4 - TRBV27 TGTGCCAGCAGGGGGGGTAGTGAACTGTTTTTT CASRGGSELFF
- TRBJ2-1 TRBD2 TRBV25-1 TGTGCCAGCAGTGAATGGACTAGCGGGGGGGCTACCTACAATGAGCAGTTCTTC CASSEWTSGGATYNEQFF
- TRBJ2-3 - TRBV6-1 TGTGCCAGCAGGGATAGGACTCCCACAGATACGCAGTATTTT CASRDRTPTDTQYF
- TRBJ1-1 - TRBV6-6 TGTGCCAGCAACGAAGGGGCGCTGAACACTGAAGCTTTCTTT CASNEGALNTEAFF
- TRBJ2-4 - TRBV5-1 TGCGCCAGCAGCTTGGATCTAGCCAAAAACATTCAGTACTTC CASSLDLAKNIQYF
- TRBJ1-1 - TRBV7-3 TGTGCCAGCAGTTTCCCCTCTCCTCCCGGAACGGGAAACACTGAAGCTTTCTTT CASSFPSPPGTGNTEAFF
- TRBJ1-1 - TRBV10-3 TGTGCCATCAGTGAAACCGAAGTCCTAACTGAATTGAACACTGAAGCTTTCTTT CAISETEVLTELNTEAFF
- TRBJ2-5 TRBD2 TRBV19 TGTGCCAGTAGTGACGGGACTAGCGGGGTACAAGAGACCCAGTACTTC CASSDGTSGVQETQYF
- TRBJ2-5 - TRBV19 TGTGCCAGTAGTATAGGCAGGGGAGAGACCCAGTACTTC CASSIGRGETQYF
- TRBJ1-5 - TRBV6-5 TGTGCCAGCCCACAGGGTGCGAGCAATCAGCCCCAGCATTTT CASPQGASNQPQHF
few TRBJ2-7 TRBD1 TRBV28 TGTGCCAGCAGTTCCGCGGACAGGGGCGAGCAGTACTTC CASSSADRGEQYF
- TRBJ2-7 - TRBV30 TGTGCCTGGAGAAACCTCCAGACAGCCCCCTACGAGCAGTACTTC CAWRNLQTAPYEQYF
- TRBJ1-6 TRBD1 TRBV14 TGTGCCAGCAGCCAACCAGGGGGCACTTCGCCCCTCCACTTT CASSQPGGTSPLHF
- TRBJ1-1 - TRBV29-1 TGCAGCGTTGGACTCGGCAGTGAAGCTTTCTTT CSVGLGSEAFF
- TRBJ1-1 TRBD1 TRBV6-5 TGTGCCAGCAGTTACGGGACAGGGGACACTGAAGCTTTCTTT CASSYGTGDTEAFF
- TRBJ1-5 TRBD1 TRBV18 TGTGCCAGCTCACGGACAGGGTCTGGCAATCAGCCCCAGCATTTT CASSRTGSGNQPQHF
- TRBJ2-3 - TRBV5-1 TGCGCCAGCAGCTTGTTGCTAGCAGATACGCAGTATTTT CASSLLLADTQYF
few TRBJ2-7 TRBD1 TRBV5-8 TGTGCCAGCAGCTTTGGGGGACAGGGGACCTACGAGCAGTACTTC CASSFGGQGTYEQYF
- TRBJ2-1 TRBD2 TRBV7-3 TGTGCCAGCAGCCGGGGACTAGCGGGAGGTATTTCCTCCAACAATGAGCAGTTCTTC CASSRGLAGGISSNNEQFF
- TRBJ1-4 TRBD1 TRBV2 TGTGCCAGCATTTCACAGGGGCAATCTCGGAATGAAAAACTGTTTTTT CASISQGQSRNEKLFF
- TRBJ1-1 TRBD1 TRBV7-9 TGTGCCAGCAGCTCGGGACAGGGCGGGAACACTGAAGCTTTCTTT CASSSGQGGNTEAFF
- TRBJ2-3 TRBD2 TRBV5-4 TGTGCCAGCAGCTTGACGGGGGGGGAGACAGATACGCAGTATTTT CASSLTGGETDTQYF
once TRBJ1-2 TRBD1 TRBV7-9 TGTGCCAGCAGCTTACAGGGGGGCGCGTTACATGGCTACACCTTC CASSLQGGALHGYTF
- TRBJ2-6 - TRBV5-1 TGCGCCAGCAGCTTGCGGGACACCCAATCTGGGGCCAACGTCCTGACTTTC CASSLRDTQSGANVLTF
- TRBJ1-1 TRBD1 TRBV10-3 TGTGCCATCAGGACGACAGGGGAAAACACTGAAGCTTTCTTT CAIRTTGENTEAFF
- TRBJ2-3 TRBD2 TRBV19 TGTGCCAGTAGGCCTAAGCGGGAGAGCACAGATACGCAGTATTTT CASRPKRESTDTQYF